These T cell receptor beta chains were read from a single sample in a study of shared clonotypes between healthy human individuals. Data came from immunoSEQ multiplex PCR; TCRdb stores just in-frame clones and leaves some out. The sample has roughly 890,000 clones; more than 85% are singletons. The sample was naive CD8+ T cells sorted from blood. These receptors were obtained from a man aged 25-45 years in good health. The CDR3 runs from the conserved cysteine through the conserved F or W. The order of the fields is V gene, D gene, J gene, clone size, CDR3 DNA, CDR3 protein. The D gene is left open where the match is weak. Size tells how often a clone was seen (once, few, many) or the class of an expanded clone, and some rows leave it out.

v_gene: TRBV7-2; d_gene: TRBD1; j_gene: TRBJ2-7; abundance: NA; CDR3nt: TGTGCCAGCAACCCAGGCGGGACAGGTGAAAAGCAGTACTTC; CDR3aa: CASNPGGTGEKQYF
v_gene: TRBV2; d_gene: NA; j_gene: TRBJ2-1; abundance: once; CDR3nt: TGTGCCAGCAGTGAATCACCCGCCAAGCCACAGGGTGAGCAGTTCTTC; CDR3aa: CASSESPAKPQGEQFF
v_gene: TRBV4-2; d_gene: NA; j_gene: TRBJ1-2; abundance: NA; CDR3nt: TGTGCCAGCAGCCAAGAAGCCGGGAGCGCAGGGCATGGCTACACCTTC; CDR3aa: CASSQEAGSAGHGYTF
v_gene: TRBV4-1; d_gene: TRBD2; j_gene: TRBJ2-5; abundance: NA; CDR3nt: TGCGCCAGCAGCTTCGCGGGCCTAGCGGGAGAGGGAAGGAGAGAGACCCAGTACTTC; CDR3aa: CASSFAGLAGEGRRETQYF
v_gene: TRBV5-6; d_gene: NA; j_gene: TRBJ2-7; abundance: NA; CDR3nt: TGTGCCAGCAGAATAAGGGTCTCGGACGAGCAGTACTTC; CDR3aa: CASRIRVSDEQYF
v_gene: TRBV12-5; d_gene: TRBD1; j_gene: TRBJ2-5; abundance: once; CDR3nt: TGTGCTAGTGGAGAGACAGGGGGCGCGGGAGAGACCCAGTACTTC; CDR3aa: CASGETGGAGETQYF
v_gene: TRBV4-1; d_gene: NA; j_gene: TRBJ1-5; abundance: NA; CDR3nt: TGCGCCAGCAGCCAAGATCCGGCAAGGATCCCATACCTCGATCAGCCCCAGCATTTT; CDR3aa: CASSQDPARIPYLDQPQHF
v_gene: TRBV7-9; d_gene: TRBD2; j_gene: TRBJ2-3; abundance: NA; CDR3nt: TGTGCCAGCAGCCCTAGCGGGGCTAGCACAGATACGCAGTATTTT; CDR3aa: CASSPSGASTDTQYF
v_gene: TRBV7-8; d_gene: NA; j_gene: TRBJ2-1; abundance: NA; CDR3nt: TGTGCCAGCAGCTTAGTGTTCGAGAGCTCCTACAATGAGCAGTTCTTC; CDR3aa: CASSLVFESSYNEQFF
v_gene: TRBV28; d_gene: TRBD2; j_gene: TRBJ2-7; abundance: NA; CDR3nt: TGTGCCAGCAGTTCATTGCTAGCGGGAGGGACCTACGAGCAGTACTTC; CDR3aa: CASSSLLAGGTYEQYF
v_gene: TRBV29-1; d_gene: TRBD2; j_gene: TRBJ2-6; abundance: once; CDR3nt: TGCAGCGTTGTGCCAGCCGGGGGGAGCTCTGGGGCCAACGTCCTGACTTTC; CDR3aa: CSVVPAGGSSGANVLTF